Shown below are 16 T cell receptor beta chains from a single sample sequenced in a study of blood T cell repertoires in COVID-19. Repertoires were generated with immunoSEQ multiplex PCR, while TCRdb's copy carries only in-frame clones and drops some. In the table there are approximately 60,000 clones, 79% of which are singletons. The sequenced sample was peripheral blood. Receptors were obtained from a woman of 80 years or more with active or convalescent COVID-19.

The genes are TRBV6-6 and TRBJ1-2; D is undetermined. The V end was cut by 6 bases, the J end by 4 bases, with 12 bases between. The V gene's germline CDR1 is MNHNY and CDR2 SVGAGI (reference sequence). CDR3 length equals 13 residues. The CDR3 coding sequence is TGTGCCAGCAGGGGAAGGGAGGGCTATGGCTACACCTTC. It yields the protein CASRGREGYGYTF.

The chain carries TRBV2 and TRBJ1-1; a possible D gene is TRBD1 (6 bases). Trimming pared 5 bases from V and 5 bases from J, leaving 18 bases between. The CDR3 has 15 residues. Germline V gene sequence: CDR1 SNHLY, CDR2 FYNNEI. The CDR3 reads CASSTGGAGMTEAFF. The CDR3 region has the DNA TGTGCCAGCAGTACGGGGGGCGCCGGAATGACTGAAGCTTTCTTT.

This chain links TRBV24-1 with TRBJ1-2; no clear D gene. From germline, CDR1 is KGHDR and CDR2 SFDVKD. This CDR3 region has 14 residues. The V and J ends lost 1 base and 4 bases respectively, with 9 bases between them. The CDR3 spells CATSDFSTPYGYTF. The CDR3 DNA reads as TGTGCCACCAGTGATTTTTCAACACCCTATGGCTACACCTTC.

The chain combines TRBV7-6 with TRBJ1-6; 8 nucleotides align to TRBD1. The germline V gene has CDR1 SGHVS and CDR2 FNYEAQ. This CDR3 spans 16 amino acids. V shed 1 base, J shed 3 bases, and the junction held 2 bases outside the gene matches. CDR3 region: CASSLGDRGYNSPLHF. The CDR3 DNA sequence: TGTGCCAGCAGCTTAGGTGACAGGGGCTATAATTCACCCCTCCACTTT.

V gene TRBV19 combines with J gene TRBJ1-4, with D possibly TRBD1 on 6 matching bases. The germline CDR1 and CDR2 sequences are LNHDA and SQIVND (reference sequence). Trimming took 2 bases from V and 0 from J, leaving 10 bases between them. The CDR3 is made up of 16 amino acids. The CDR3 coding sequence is TGTGCCAGTAGTATAAGCGGGGGCCCAACTAATGAAAAACTGTTTTTT. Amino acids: CASSISGGPTNEKLFF. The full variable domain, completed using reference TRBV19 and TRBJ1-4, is DGGITQSPKYLFRKEGQNVTLSCEQNLNHDAMYWYRQDPGQGLRLIYYSQIVNDFQKGDIAEGYSVSREKKESFPLTVTSAQKNPTAFYLCASSISGGPTNEKLFFGSGTQLSVL.

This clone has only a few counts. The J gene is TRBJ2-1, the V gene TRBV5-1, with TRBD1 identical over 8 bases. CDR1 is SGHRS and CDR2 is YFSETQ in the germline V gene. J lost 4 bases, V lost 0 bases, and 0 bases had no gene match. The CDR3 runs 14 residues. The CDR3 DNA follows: TGCGCCAGCAGCTTGGGGGACAGGTACAATGAGCAGTTCTTC. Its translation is CASSLGDRYNEQFF.

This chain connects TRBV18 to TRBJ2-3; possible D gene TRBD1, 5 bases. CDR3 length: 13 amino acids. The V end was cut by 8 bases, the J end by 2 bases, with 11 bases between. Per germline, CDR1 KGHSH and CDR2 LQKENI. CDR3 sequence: CASLRTPTDTQYF. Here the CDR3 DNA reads TGTGCCAGCCTCAGGACACCCACAGATACGCAGTATTTT.

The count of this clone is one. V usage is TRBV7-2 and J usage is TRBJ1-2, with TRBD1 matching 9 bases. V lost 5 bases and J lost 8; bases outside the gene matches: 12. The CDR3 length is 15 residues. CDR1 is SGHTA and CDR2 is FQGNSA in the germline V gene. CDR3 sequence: CASSPGQGGWEGYTF. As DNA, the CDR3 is TGTGCCAGCAGCCCGGGACAGGGTGGTTGGGAAGGCTACACCTTC. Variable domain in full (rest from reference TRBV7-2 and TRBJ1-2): GAGVSQSPSNKVTEKGKDVELRCDPISGHTALYWYRQSLGQGLEFLIYFQGNSAPDKSGLPSDRFSAERTGGSVSTLTIQRTQQEDSAVYLCASSPGQGGWEGYTFGSGTRLTVV.

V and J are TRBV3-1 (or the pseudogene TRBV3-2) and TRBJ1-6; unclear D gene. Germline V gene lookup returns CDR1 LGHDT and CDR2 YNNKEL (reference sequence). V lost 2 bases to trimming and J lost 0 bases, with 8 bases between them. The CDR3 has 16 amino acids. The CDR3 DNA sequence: TGTGCCAGCAGCCAATCCGGGAGCTCCTATAATTCACCCCTCCACTTT. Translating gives CASSQSGSSYNSPLHF.

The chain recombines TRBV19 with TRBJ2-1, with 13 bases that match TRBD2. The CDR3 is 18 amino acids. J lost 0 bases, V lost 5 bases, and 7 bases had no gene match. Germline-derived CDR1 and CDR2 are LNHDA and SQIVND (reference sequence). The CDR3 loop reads CASSLGLAGPGSYNEQFF. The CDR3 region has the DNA TGTGCCAGTAGTTTGGGACTAGCGGGGCCCGGCTCCTACAATGAGCAGTTCTTC.

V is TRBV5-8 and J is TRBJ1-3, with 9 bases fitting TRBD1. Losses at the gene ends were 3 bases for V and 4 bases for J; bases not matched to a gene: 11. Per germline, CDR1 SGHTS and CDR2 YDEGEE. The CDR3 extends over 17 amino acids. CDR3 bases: TGTGCCAGCAGCTCAACAACCGAGGGACAGGGCGGAAACACCATATATTTT. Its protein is CASSSTTEGQGGNTIYF.

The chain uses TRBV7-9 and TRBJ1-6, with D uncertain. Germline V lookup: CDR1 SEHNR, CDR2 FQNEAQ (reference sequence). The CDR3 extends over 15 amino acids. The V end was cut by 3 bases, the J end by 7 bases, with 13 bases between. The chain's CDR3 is CASSFAQIRNSPLHF. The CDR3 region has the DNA TGTGCCAGCAGCTTCGCACAGATAAGGAATTCACCCCTCCACTTT.

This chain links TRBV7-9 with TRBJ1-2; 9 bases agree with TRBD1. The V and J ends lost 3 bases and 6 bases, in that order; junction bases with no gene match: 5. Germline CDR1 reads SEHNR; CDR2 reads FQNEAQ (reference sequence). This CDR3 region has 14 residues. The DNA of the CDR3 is TGTGCCAGCAGCTTGGACAGGGGCGAGAATGGCTACACCTTC. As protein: CASSLDRGENGYTF.

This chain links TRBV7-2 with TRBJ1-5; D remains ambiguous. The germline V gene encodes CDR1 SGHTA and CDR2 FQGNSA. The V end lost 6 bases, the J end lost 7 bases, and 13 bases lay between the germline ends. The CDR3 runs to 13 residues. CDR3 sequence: CASRRDSGQPQHF. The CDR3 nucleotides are TGTGCCAGCAGGAGGGATAGTGGCCAGCCCCAGCATTTT. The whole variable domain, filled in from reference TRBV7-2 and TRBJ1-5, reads GAGVSQSPSNKVTEKGKDVELRCDPISGHTALYWYRQSLGQGLEFLIYFQGNSAPDKSGLPSDRFSAERTGGSVSTLTIQRTQQEDSAVYLCASRRDSGQPQHFGDGTRLSIL.

For the CDR3, the DNA is TGTGCCAGCAGCCAAGATCTGGGACAGGGGCCCTACGAGCAGTACTTC. Amino acid sequence: CASSQDLGQGPYEQYF. The chain is built from TRBV14 and TRBJ2-7; 10 bases are shared with TRBD1. CDR1 and CDR2 from the germline V gene are SGHDN and FVKESK. This CDR3 region has 16 residues. V shed 0 bases and J 2 bases; nucleotides not matched to a gene: 4.

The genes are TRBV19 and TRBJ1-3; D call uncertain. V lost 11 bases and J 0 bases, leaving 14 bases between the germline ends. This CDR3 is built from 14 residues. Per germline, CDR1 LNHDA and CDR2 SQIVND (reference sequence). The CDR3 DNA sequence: TGTGCCGTAAAAGAACAGATCTCTGGAAACACCATATATTTT. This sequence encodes CAVKEQISGNTIYF.